The next 28 T cell receptor beta chains were all read from a single sample in a study of vaccination effects on CD4 cells after COVID-19. No antigen has been assigned to these receptors. Using immunoSEQ multiplex PCR, the repertoire was profiled, and TCRdb retains in-frame clones only, with some absent. Among approximately 78,000 clones, 81% were seen once, and the ten largest hold approximately 1.3%. Antigen-specific CD4+ T cells were expanded with viral peptide pools in the ViraFEST assay before sequencing. CD4+ T cells were isolated after about nine days of culture. Participants were given two doses of BNT162b2 or mRNA-1273 vaccine. The source material was CD4+ T cells from PBMCs cultured with HCoV-229E spike peptides, sampled after COVID-19 vaccination. The origin of the receptors is a human donor who received a COVID-19 vaccine.

This clone appeared a single time. The chain links TRBV4-3 to TRBJ1-4; no definite D call. This CDR3 contains 16 residues. Trimming removed 0 bases from V and 0 bases from J, with 8 bases in between. Germline V lookup: CDR1 LGHNA, CDR2 YSLEER. CDR3 region: CASSQDGRSTNEKLFF. The CDR3 bases are TGCGCCAGCAGCCAAGATGGACGATCAACTAATGAAAAACTGTTTTTT.

This clone was observed a handful of times. The chain couples TRBV18 to TRBJ1-2, with TRBD1 matching over 7 bases. Per the germline V gene, CDR1 is KGHSH and CDR2 is LQKENI. The V and J ends lost 6 bases and 2 bases, in that order; junction bases with no gene match: 9. The CDR3 is made up of 15 amino acids. Here the CDR3 DNA reads TGTGCCAGCTCCCAGGATACAGGGGCCAACTATGGCTACACCTTC. Translation: CASSQDTGANYGYTF.

V usage is TRBV18 and J usage is TRBJ2-3; a weak D match, TRBD2 (5 bases). V lost 3 bases, J lost 1 base, and 5 bases lay in between. Germline CDR1 is KGHSH and CDR2 is LQKENI. The CDR3 spans 13 residues. This CDR3 reads CASSPRGTDTQYF. CDR3 nucleotide sequence: TGTGCCAGCTCACCGCGGGGCACAGATACGCAGTATTTT.

This CDR3 is CATSDLLEQFF. The CDR3 DNA reads TGTGCCACCAGTGATTTGCTTGAGCAGTTCTTC. This chain links TRBV24-1 with TRBJ2-1; D not certain. V was pared by 0 bases and J by 9 bases, with 2 bases between. The germline V gene encodes CDR1 KGHDR and CDR2 SFDVKD. The CDR3 runs to 11 residues.

This chain uses TRBV5-1 with TRBJ1-1; 9 bases are shared with TRBD1. The germline gives CDR1 SGHRS, CDR2 YFSETQ. The V and J ends lost 3 bases and 3 bases, in that order; junction bases with no gene match: 3. The CDR3 has 14 amino acids. The CDR3: CASSSQGADTEAFF. CDR3 sequence (DNA): TGCGCCAGCAGCTCACAGGGGGCAGACACTGAAGCTTTCTTT. Full variable domain (outside the CDR3, taken from reference TRBV5-1 and TRBJ1-1): KAGVTQTPRYLIKTRGQQVTLSCSPISGHRSVSWYQQTPGQGLQFLFEYFSETQRNKGNFPGRFSGRQFSNSRSEMNVSTLELGDSALYLCASSSQGADTEAFFGQGTRLTVV.

The chain has TRBV7-3 and TRBJ2-2; unclear D gene. Trimming removed 1 base at V and 5 bases at J, with 8 bases between. The CDR3 runs 14 residues. Looked up from germline, CDR1 is SGHTA and CDR2 is FQGTGA. The CDR3 DNA reads TGTGCCAGCAGCTTAATGTCTGCAACCGGGGAGCTGTTTTTT. Translation: CASSLMSATGELFF.

J is TRBJ2-1 and V is TRBV10-1; no clear D. Germline V CDR1 and CDR2: WNHNN, SYGVQD (reference sequence). V lost 4 bases, J lost 10 bases, and 17 bases lay in between. The CDR3 totals 14 residues. CDR3 in DNA: TGCGCCAGCAGTGGCCCAAGGGATCCCCAGGAGCAGTTCTTC. It yields the protein CASSGPRDPQEQFF.

The genes are TRBV27 and TRBJ1-5; no clear D gene. The CDR3 runs 12 residues. CDR1 is MNHEY and CDR2 is SMNVEV in the germline V gene (reference sequence). The germline V and J ends were trimmed by 6 bases and 3 bases, with 6 bases remaining between them. The CDR3 is CASRQYNQPQHF. The CDR3, as DNA: TGTGCCAGCAGACAGTACAATCAGCCCCAGCATTTT.

V is TRBV7-8 and J is TRBJ1-2; 9 nucleotides line up with TRBD1. J lost 8 bases, V lost 1 base, and 5 bases had no gene match. The CDR3 runs to 14 residues. Germline CDR1 reads SGHVS; CDR2 reads FQNEAQ. The CDR3 nucleotides read TGTGCCAGCAGCTTAGTGGGGACAGGGACCGGCTACACCTTC. This gives the protein CASSLVGTGTGYTF.

The V call is TRBV19, the J call TRBJ1-2; unclear D gene. The CDR3 spans 14 residues. Trimming shortened V by 3 bases and J by 8 bases, and 16 bases separated the two germline ends. The germline gives CDR1 LNHDA, CDR2 SQIVND (reference sequence). CDR3 protein: CASSIGPTMGGYTF. The CDR3 DNA is TGTGCCAGTAGTATTGGGCCAACTATGGGGGGCTACACCTTC.

The CDR3 spells CASSLTPAGTNTEAFF. The CDR3, as DNA: TGTGCCAGCAGCTTAACCCCAGCGGGGACAAACACTGAAGCTTTCTTT. The chain couples TRBV11-2 to TRBJ1-1; perhaps TRBD1 as D (6 bases). V lost 2 bases to trimming and J lost 2 bases, with 15 bases between them. Germline values: CDR1 SGHAT, CDR2 FQNNGV. The CDR3 extends over 16 amino acids.

The chain is built from TRBV11-1 and TRBJ2-7, with 7 bases fitting TRBD1. Losses at the gene ends were 5 bases for V and 5 bases for J; bases not matched to a gene: 3. CDR3 length equals 12 residues. CDR1 and CDR2 from the germline V gene are SGHAT and FQDESV (reference sequence). CDR3 amino acids: CASSPTGDEQYV. The CDR3, as DNA: TGTGCCAGCAGCCCTACAGGGGACGAGCAGTACGTC.

This clone was seen once. The rearrangement joins TRBV30 to TRBJ1-1; D not resolved. CDR1 is GTSNPN, CDR2 SVGIG, per germline (reference sequence). The CDR3 loop spans 12 amino acids. V was clipped by 2 bases and J by 8 bases, with 12 bases between them. The DNA of the CDR3 is TGTGCCTGGAGTACTAAACAGAGCGAAGCTTTCTTT. It encodes CAWSTKQSEAFF.

The genes are TRBV6-5 and TRBJ2-7; D call uncertain. CDR3 length: 15 amino acids. V gave up 5 bases and J gave up 2 bases, with 16 bases separating them. Germline V lookup: CDR1 MNHEY, CDR2 SVGAGI. The DNA for the CDR3 is TGTGCCAGCAGTAGAAGGACGGAAGAGACCTACGAGCAGTACGTC. Amino acid sequence: CASSRRTEETYEQYV.

The chain has TRBV5-1 and TRBJ2-4; a weak D match, TRBD1 (6 bases). This CDR3 region has 15 residues. V was clipped by 4 bases and J by 8 bases, with 19 bases between them. Germline lookup yields CDR1 SGHRS and CDR2 YFSETQ. The CDR3 region has the DNA TGCGCCAGCAGCGCCAATACAGGGTCCGTGGACATTCAGTACTTC. Amino acid sequence: CASSANTGSVDIQYF.

This chain uses TRBV18 with TRBJ2-3, with 10 bases lining up with TRBD2. V lost 3 bases, J lost 5 bases, and 2 bases stayed unmatched. Germline V gives CDR1 KGHSH, CDR2 LQKENI. This CDR3 spans 14 amino acids. CDR3 loop: CASSPASGGDTQYF. CDR3 bases: TGTGCCAGCTCACCGGCTAGCGGGGGAGATACGCAGTATTTT.

This clone was counted once. The chain combines TRBV7-2 with TRBJ2-3; D remains ambiguous. Trimming took 2 bases from V and 6 from J, leaving 3 bases between them. This CDR3 is 11 amino acids long. Germline V lookup: CDR1 SGHTA, CDR2 FQGNSA. As DNA, the CDR3 is TGTGCCAGCAGCTTATCGGATACGCAGTATTTT. Its translation: CASSLSDTQYF.

This sequence joins TRBV6-5 and TRBJ2-1, with TRBD2 matching over 10 bases. CDR3 length: 16 residues. Germline CDR1 is MNHEY and CDR2 is SVGAGI. V lost 4 bases and J lost 2; bases outside the gene matches: 5. This chain's CDR3 is CASSSYSGGAYNEQFF. CDR3 bases: TGTGCCAGCAGTTCCTACAGCGGGGGGGCCTACAATGAGCAGTTCTTC.

This chain uses TRBV5-4 with TRBJ2-5; tentative D call: TRBD2 (6 bases). The CDR3 is 12 amino acids. V gave up 3 bases and J gave up 7 bases, with 10 bases separating them. Germline V gene lookup returns CDR1 SGHNT and CDR2 YYREEE (reference sequence). CDR3 sequence (DNA): TGTGCCAGCAGCTGGGCGGAGGGGACCCAGTACTTC. Amino acid sequence: CASSWAEGTQYF.

The chain is built from TRBV5-8 and TRBJ1-1, with D tentatively TRBD1 (5 bases). V was cut by 7 bases and J by 6 bases, with 28 bases left in between. The germline V gene has CDR1 SGHTS and CDR2 YDEGEE. CDR3 length equals 17 residues. The DNA for the CDR3 is TGTGCCAGCCCGAATATACCGGGGGACCCTCCTCGCCCTGAAGCTTTCTTT. It codes for CASPNIPGDPPRPEAFF.

This chain links TRBV27 with TRBJ1-2, with a tentative D call TRBD1 (5 bases). With 8 bases removed from V and 4 bases from J, the gap between germline ends came to 14 bases. The CDR3 consists of 13 residues. Germline V lookup: CDR1 MNHEY, CDR2 SMNVEV (reference sequence). The CDR3 nucleotides read TGTGCCAGCGCTCGGGACGGCATCTATGGCTACACCTTC. Residues: CASARDGIYGYTF.

This clone occurred a few times. The rearrangement uses TRBV14 and TRBJ2-1; TRBD1 is a possible D gene (5 bases). Trimming removed 3 bases at V and 7 bases at J, with 10 bases between. This CDR3 comprises 13 residues. Germline V gene sequence: CDR1 SGHDN, CDR2 FVKESK. The CDR3 nucleotides read TGTGCCAGCAGCCAGGGGCGGTTGAATGAGCAGTTCTTC. It yields the protein CASSQGRLNEQFF.

This sequence joins TRBV3-1 (or the pseudogene TRBV3-2) and TRBJ1-5; D perhaps matches TRBD1 (5 bases). Germline lookup yields CDR1 LGHDT and CDR2 YNNKEL (reference sequence). The V gene lost 1 base and the J gene lost 4 bases, with 8 bases spanning the gap. The CDR3 runs 14 residues. The CDR3 here is CASSQAQGNQPQHF. CDR3 sequence (DNA): TGTGCCAGCAGCCAAGCTCAGGGAAATCAGCCCCAGCATTTT.

This chain uses TRBV6-1 with TRBJ1-2; 8 nucleotides line up with TRBD1. The V and J ends lost 2 bases and 7 bases, in that order; junction bases with no gene match: 6. Germline lookup yields CDR1 MNHNS and CDR2 SASEGT. The CDR3 totals 14 residues. CDR3 sequence reads: CASSEPSGGLGYTF. The DNA for the CDR3 is TGTGCCAGCAGTGAACCTTCAGGGGGCCTTGGCTACACCTTC.

J is TRBJ1-5 and V is TRBV28; possible D gene TRBD1, 6 bases. The CDR3 runs 14 residues. The V gene lost 2 bases and the J gene lost 4 bases, with 9 bases spanning the gap. Looked up from germline, CDR1 is MDHEN and CDR2 is SYDVKM. CDR3 loop: CASSLIRGNQPQHF. The DNA for the CDR3 is TGTGCCAGCAGTTTAATTAGGGGGAATCAGCCCCAGCATTTT.

The table lists this clone with a few counts. The gene calls are TRBV5-1 and TRBJ2-2; TRBD1 matches 7 bases. This CDR3 contains 17 residues. Germline trimming cut 4 bases from V and 2 bases from J; bases unmatched to any gene: 11. Germline V lookup: CDR1 SGHRS, CDR2 YFSETQ. This CDR3 is CASSRRVGQINTGELFF. The CDR3 DNA reads TGCGCCAGCAGCCGGAGAGTGGGACAGATAAACACCGGGGAGCTGTTTTTT.

The V gene is TRBV24-1, the J gene TRBJ1-4, with TRBD1 matching over 8 bases. Germline V CDR1 and CDR2: KGHDR, SFDVKD. V dropped 2 bases and J dropped 10; count of bases not matched to a gene: 11. This CDR3 region has 16 residues. CDR3 bases: TGTGCCACCAGTGATTCCCGACAGGGGACGGGTGGAAAACTGTTTTTT. This translates into CATSDSRQGTGGKLFF.

V gene TRBV25-1 combines with J gene TRBJ1-2, with TRBD1 identical over 7 bases. CDR1 and CDR2 (germline): MGHDK, SYGVNS. The CDR3 is 15 amino acids. J was trimmed by 0 bases and V by 1 base; bases with no gene match: 2. CDR3 in DNA: TGTGCCAGCAGTGAATGGGACAGAGCTAACTATGGCTACACCTTC. It codes for CASSEWDRANYGYTF.